The present T cell receptor (beta chain) was sequenced within a study of T cell responses to AZD1222 COVID-19 vaccine (TCRdb year 2021). A note on the overall study: AZD1222 recipients given second doses at about 4 weeks or at about 12 weeks were pooled, since spike-specific TCR depth and breadth were not found to differ between the two schedules. TCR sequencing was performed for 230 to 250 trial participants, of whom some 200 were given two doses of AZD1222 and around 26 were given two doses of MenACWY control vaccine. Trial participants were enrolled into age subgroups of 18-55, 56-69 and 70-plus years, which contained about 160, 30 and 59 TCR-sequenced participants, respectively. Results the study describes overall, beyond this receptor: Epitopes outside the regions mutated in the B.1.351 and B.1.1.7 variants were reportedly recognized by nearly half of the unique spike-specific TCRs. Because no samples from the day 14 peak response were available, repertoires could be characterized only after the peak T cell response. In the small 56-69-year group, the increase in depth fell short of significance, most likely because of low power. The whole spike protein was spanned by vaccine-associated CD4 TCRs, and dominant responses were seen in regions 160-218 and 743-854. Spike-specific TCR breadth and depth rose significantly after two AZD1222 doses compared with day 0 and with MenACWY recipients. Conclusions about previously exposed vaccinees are limited because only six or seven AZD1222 recipients were SARS-CoV-2 seropositive at baseline. Participants were mostly white British and included more females than males, and it was suggested by the authors that clonal diversity may have been underestimated.

The CDR3 regions of human TCRbeta chains were analyzed by immunosequencing. In the paper's pipeline: Repertoire TCRs were matched against a reference library of SARS-CoV-2-specific TCRs generated with the MIRA antigen-specificity platform. Breadth was defined as the fraction of unique TCRs that were SARS-CoV-2-associated. Depth was defined as the fraction of total T cells that were SARS-CoV-2-associated. Using the MIRA data, each spike-specific TCR was mapped to the spike region that the TCR reacts to and placed in a CD4 or CD8 class. Log10-transformed breadth and depth values were compared by one-way ANOVA with Sidak's multiple comparisons tests. TCRdb limited this immuneACCESS table to in-frame rearrangements with V and J called. A share of clones is missing; checked studies link under half to unresolved V genes, and the rest is unexplained. Clonal size and the V and J genes are those of that table, whereas D and trimming came from the DNA. The sample table lists about 92,000 clones, 70% to 90% of them with a count of one. The ten largest clonotypes hold 9.5% to 13% of the sample.

The sample's time point label, decoded: baseline before first vaccination. Samples from vaccinated people were obtained from the UK trials COV001 and COV002, which included a single-blind randomized controlled phase 2/3 trial of AZD1222 (ChAdOx1 nCoV-19) in healthy adults. For TCRbeta chain sequencing, PBMC samples from trial participants were taken at day 0 and at day 28 after the second dose. From its cysteine to its phenylalanine, the CDR3 spans 15 amino acids. The retained sequence is limited to the CDR3, 45 bases, with the frame set at the first base. According to the germline V gene (reference sequence), CDR1 reads SEHNR and CDR2 reads FQNEAQ. The V end loses 4 bases and the J end loses 4 bases, and a stretch of 14 bases separates them. Concerning this clone: Its antigen target is currently unknown. The sample holds no much larger clone one base away, and base qualities are not on file.

The specimen comprised peripheral blood, sampled on day 0 of AZD1222 vaccination. The sequence is built from TRBV7-9 and TRBJ2-1; the D gene is possibly TRBD2, with 5 bases matching. This receptor was identified in an adult in good health. In nucleotide form, the sequence is TGTGCCAGCAGCTCTACTAGAAGCCAATACAATGAGCAGTTCTTC. Translated, this gives CASSSTRSQYNEQFF.